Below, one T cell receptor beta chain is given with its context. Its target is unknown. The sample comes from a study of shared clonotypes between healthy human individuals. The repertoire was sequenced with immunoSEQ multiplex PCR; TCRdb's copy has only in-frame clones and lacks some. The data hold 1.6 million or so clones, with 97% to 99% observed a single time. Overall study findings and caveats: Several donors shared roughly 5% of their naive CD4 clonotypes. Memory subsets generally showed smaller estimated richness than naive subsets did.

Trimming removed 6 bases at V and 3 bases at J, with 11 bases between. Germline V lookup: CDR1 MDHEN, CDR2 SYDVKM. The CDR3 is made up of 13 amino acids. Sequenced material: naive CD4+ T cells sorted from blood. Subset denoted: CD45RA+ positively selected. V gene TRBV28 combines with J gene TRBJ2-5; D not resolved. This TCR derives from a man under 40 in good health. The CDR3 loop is CASRPQWEETQYF. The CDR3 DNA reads TGTGCCAGCAGGCCACAATGGGAAGAGACCCAGTACTTC. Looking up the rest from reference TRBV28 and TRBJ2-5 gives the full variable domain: DVKVTQSSRYLVKRTGEKVFLECVQDMDHENMFWYRQDPGLGLRLIYFSYDVKMKEKGDIPEGYSVSREKKERFSLILESASTNQTSMYLCASRPQWEETQYFGPGTRLLVL.